This T cell receptor (beta chain) was sequenced for a study of cytomegalovirus exposure and HLA in healthy donors. Points from the study as a whole: Later analysis showed TCR association rates varying by HLA locus, highest for DRB1 and lowest for HLA-C.

In the PCR, 60 Vbeta and 13 Jbeta primers were used. Method: immunoSEQ multiplex PCR; TCRdb's copy keeps in-frame clones and lacks some. The data show some 150,000 clones, 80% to 85% seen once. CDR3 length equals 10 residues. V was shortened by 4 bases and J by 5 bases, with 3 bases between the two germline ends. The germline CDR1 and CDR2 sequences are SGDLS and YYNGEE. A note on this clone: Its antigen remains unidentified.

The sequence came from a woman in her 30s in good health and CMV-seronegative. The V gene is TRBV9, the J gene TRBJ1-2, with D hard to call. Specimen: PBMCs. The CDR3 protein is CASSRYGYTF. The CDR3, as DNA: TGTGCCAGCAGCCGTTATGGCTACACCTTC.